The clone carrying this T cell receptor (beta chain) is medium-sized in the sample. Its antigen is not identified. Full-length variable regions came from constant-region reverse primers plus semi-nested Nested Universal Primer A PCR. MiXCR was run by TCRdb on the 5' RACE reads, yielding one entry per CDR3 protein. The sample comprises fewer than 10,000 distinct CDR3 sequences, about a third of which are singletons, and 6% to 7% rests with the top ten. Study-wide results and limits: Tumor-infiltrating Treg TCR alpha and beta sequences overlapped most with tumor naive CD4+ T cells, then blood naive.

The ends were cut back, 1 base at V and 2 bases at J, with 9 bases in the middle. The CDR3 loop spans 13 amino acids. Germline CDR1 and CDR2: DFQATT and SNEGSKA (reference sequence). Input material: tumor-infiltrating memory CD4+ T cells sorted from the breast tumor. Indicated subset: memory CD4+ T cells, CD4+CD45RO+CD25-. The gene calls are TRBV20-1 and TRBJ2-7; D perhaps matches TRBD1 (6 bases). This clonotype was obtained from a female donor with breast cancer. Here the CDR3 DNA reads TGCAGTGCTAGAGCACAGGGACCCTACGAGCAGTACTTC. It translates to CSARAQGPYEQYF.